This T cell receptor beta chain was obtained from a study of blood T cell repertoires in COVID-19. Study-level information: Some COVID-19 samples were acute and others convalescent; all came from the United States, Italy and Spain. PBMCs, B-cell-depleted T cells, or T cells were the source of the cDNA or gDNA that made up the material.

As processed by the authors: From reference gene primer amplification, estimates of nucleated cell counts were derived. Only in-frame clones appear in the TCRdb table, and some are missing; sequencing was by immunoSEQ multiplex PCR. V and J calls and clone size are as listed in that table; D and trimming were resolved from the DNA. The repertoire consists of 150,000 to 200,000 clones, with about 76% occurring once and the leading ten covering 8.6%. The J segment lost 4 bases and the V segment lost 6 bases, leaving 8 bases of the junction unmatched. There are 16 residues in the CDR3. Germline CDR1 MNHEY, CDR2 SVGEGT.

V is TRBV6-2 or TRBV6-3 and J is TRBJ2-2; 10 bases align to TRBD1. Sequenced input: peripheral blood. This clonotype originated in a woman between 50 and 59 years old with active or convalescent COVID-19. In DNA form, the CDR3 reads TGTGCCAGCAGCTCCGGGACAGGGGTCCTCACCGGGGAGCTGTTTTTT. Its translation: CASSSGTGVLTGELFF.